This T cell receptor (beta chain) was retrieved from a study of tumor and adjacent non-tumor tissue in lung cancer. General observations from the study: Patients with more diverse tumor TCRs had worse survival. Tumor tissue had significantly higher TCR diversity than normal lung.

CDR3 length: 13 amino acids. Germline values: CDR1 SGHRS, CDR2 YFSETQ. V lost 2 bases and J 3 bases, leaving 9 bases between the germline ends. This clonotype was seen at least ten times. What it binds is unknown. The library came from three nested PCR rounds adapted from ARM-PCR protocols. In TCRdb, the multiplex PCR reads were re-called with MiXCR into one record per CDR3 protein. The sample includes about 68,000 distinct CDR3 sequences, 60% of them seen just once. RNA was extracted from bulk tissue without any cell sorting. Between August and November 2014, newly diagnosed, chemotherapy-naive lung cancer patients underwent thoracic surgery in China.

Sequenced sample: lung tumor tissue. This TCR was sampled from a man aged 45 to 65 with non-small cell lung cancer. This rearrangement joins TRBV5-1 to TRBJ2-7; D remains unclear. In nucleotides, the CDR3 is TGCGCCAGCAGCTTTGCACAGAGCTACGAGCAGTACTTC. Translated, it gives CASSFAQSYEQYF.